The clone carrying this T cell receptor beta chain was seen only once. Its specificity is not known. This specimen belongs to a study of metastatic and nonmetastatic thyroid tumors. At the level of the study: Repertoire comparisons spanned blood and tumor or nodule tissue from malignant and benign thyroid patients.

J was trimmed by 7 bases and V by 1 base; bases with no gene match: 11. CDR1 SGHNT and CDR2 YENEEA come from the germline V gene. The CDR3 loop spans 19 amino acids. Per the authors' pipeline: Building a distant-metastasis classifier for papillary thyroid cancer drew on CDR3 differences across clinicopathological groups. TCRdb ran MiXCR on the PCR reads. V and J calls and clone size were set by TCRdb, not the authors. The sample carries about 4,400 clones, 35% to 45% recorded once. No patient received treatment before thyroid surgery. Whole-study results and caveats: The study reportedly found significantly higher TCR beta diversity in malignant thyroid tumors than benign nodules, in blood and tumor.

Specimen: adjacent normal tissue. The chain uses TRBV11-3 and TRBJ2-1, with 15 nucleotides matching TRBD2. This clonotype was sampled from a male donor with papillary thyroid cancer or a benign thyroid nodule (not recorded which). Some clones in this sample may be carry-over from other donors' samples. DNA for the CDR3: TGTGCCAGCAGCTTAGGAGGGACTAGCGGGGGGTTGGCGTATAATGAGCAGTTCTTC. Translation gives CASSLGGTSGGLAYNEQFF.